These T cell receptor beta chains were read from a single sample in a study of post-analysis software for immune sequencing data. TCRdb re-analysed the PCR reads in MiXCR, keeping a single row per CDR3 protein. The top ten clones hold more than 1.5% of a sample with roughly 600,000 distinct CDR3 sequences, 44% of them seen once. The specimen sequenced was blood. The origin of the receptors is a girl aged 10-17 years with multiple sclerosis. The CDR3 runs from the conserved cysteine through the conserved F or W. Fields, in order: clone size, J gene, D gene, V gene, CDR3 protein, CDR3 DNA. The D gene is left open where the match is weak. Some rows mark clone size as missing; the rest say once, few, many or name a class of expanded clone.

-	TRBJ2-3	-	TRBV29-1	CSVEDLADTQYF	TGCAGCGTTGAAGATCTTGCAGATACGCAGTATTTT
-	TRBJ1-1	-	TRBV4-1	CASSQGHLVNTEAFF	TGCGCCAGCAGCCAAGGCCACCTAGTTAACACTGAAGCTTTCTTT
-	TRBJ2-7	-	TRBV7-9	CASSRGDRSSYEQYF	TGTGCCAGCAGCCGCGGGGACAGATCCTCCTACGAGCAGTACTTC
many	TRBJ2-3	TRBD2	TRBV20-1	CSARTGGGDTQYF	TGCAGTGCTAGGACGGGGGGGGGAGATACGCAGTATTTT
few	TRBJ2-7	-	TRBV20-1	CSATRAREQYF	TGCAGTGCTACCCGGGCTAGGGAGCAGTACTTC
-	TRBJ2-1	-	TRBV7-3	CASSPRGRANNEQFF	TGTGCCAGCAGCCCACGGGGCAGGGCTAACAATGAGCAGTTCTTC
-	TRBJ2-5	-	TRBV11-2	CASSLGGTTQETQYF	TGTGCCAGCAGCTTAGGGGGGACAACGCAAGAGACCCAGTACTTC
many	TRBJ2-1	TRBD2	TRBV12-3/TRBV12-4	CASTLAVYNEQFF	TGTGCCAGCACTCTAGCGGTCTACAATGAGCAGTTCTTC
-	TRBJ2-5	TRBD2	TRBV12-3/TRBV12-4	CASTLDRLAGGKETQYF	TGTGCCAGCACCCTTGATCGCCTAGCGGGGGGAAAAGAGACCCAGTACTTC
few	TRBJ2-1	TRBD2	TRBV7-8	CASSLVLAVNNEQFF	TGTGCCAGCAGCTTAGTGCTAGCGGTCAACAATGAGCAGTTCTTC
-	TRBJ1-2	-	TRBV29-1	CSAIARRGKDGYTF	TGCAGCGCTATCGCCCGACGGGGTAAAGATGGCTACACCTTC
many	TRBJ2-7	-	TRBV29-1	CSVETGHNYEQYF	TGCAGCGTTGAAACGGGACATAACTACGAGCAGTACTTC
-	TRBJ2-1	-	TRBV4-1	CASSQERFTDYNEQFF	TGCGCCAGCAGCCAAGAGAGGTTTACGGACTACAATGAGCAGTTCTTC
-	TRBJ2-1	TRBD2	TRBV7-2	CASSLGGGEGKFF	TGTGCCAGCAGCTTAGGAGGCGGGGAGGGAAAGTTCTTC
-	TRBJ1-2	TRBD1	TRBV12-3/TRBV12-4	CASTLKGAHGYTF	TGTGCCAGCACCCTAAAGGGGGCGCATGGCTACACCTTC
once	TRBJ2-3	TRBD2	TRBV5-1	CASSATSGISDTQYF	TGCGCCAGCAGCGCGACTAGCGGGATTTCAGATACGCAGTATTTT
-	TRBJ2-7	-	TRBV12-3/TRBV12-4	CASSLLTRGVYEQYF	TGTGCCAGCAGTTTACTAACCCGTGGGGTCTACGAGCAGTACTTC
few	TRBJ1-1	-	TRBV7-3	CASSPPGANTEAFF	TGTGCCAGCAGCCCCCCGGGAGCGAACACTGAAGCTTTCTTT
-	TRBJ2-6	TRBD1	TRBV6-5	CASRHGQGVGANVLTF	TGTGCCAGCAGGCACGGACAGGGGGTAGGGGCCAACGTCCTGACTTTC
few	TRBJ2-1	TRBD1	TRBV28	CASSLGQVHNEQFF	TGTGCCAGCAGTTTGGGACAGGTGCACAATGAGCAGTTCTTC
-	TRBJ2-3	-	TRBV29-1	CSVAVRGRTDTQYF	TGCAGCGTTGCGGTGAGGGGTCGAACAGATACGCAGTATTTT
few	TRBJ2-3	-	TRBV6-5	CASRPGTTDTQYF	TGTGCCAGCAGACCGGGGACTACAGATACGCAGTATTTT
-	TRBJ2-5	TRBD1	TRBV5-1	CASSLSRGLGEQYF	TGCGCCAGCAGCTTGAGCAGGGGGCTAGGGGAGCAGTACTTC
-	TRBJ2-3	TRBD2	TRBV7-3	CASSQGLAGSTQYF	TGTGCCAGCAGCCAGGGACTAGCGGGGTCTACGCAGTATTTT
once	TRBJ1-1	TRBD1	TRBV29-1	CSVGQGPNTEAFF	TGCAGCGTCGGACAGGGACCGAACACTGAAGCTTTCTTT
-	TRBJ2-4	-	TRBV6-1	CASSEIWAPGADIQYF	TGTGCCAGCAGCGAGATATGGGCCCCCGGGGCGGACATTCAGTACTTC
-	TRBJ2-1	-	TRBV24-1	CATSDEPREQFF	TGTGCCACCAGTGATGAACCCAGGGAGCAGTTCTTC
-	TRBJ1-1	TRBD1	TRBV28	CASSNPNSRDRDRAFF	TGTGCCAGCAGTAACCCAAACTCCCGGGACAGGGATAGAGCTTTCTTT
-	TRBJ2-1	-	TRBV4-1	CASSGADNEQFF	TGCGCCAGCAGTGGTGCGGACAATGAGCAGTTCTTC
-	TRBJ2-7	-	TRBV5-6	CASSRRGAEIFYEQYF	TGTGCCAGCAGCCGGCGGGGAGCGGAGATCTTCTACGAGCAGTACTTC
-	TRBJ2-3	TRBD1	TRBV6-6	CASRHGQGAQRDTQYF	TGTGCCAGCAGGCATGGACAGGGGGCGCAGCGAGATACGCAGTATTTT
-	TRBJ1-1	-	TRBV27	CASSFGRAAYTEAFF	TGTGCCAGCAGTTTCGGTAGGGCAGCATACACTGAAGCTTTCTTT
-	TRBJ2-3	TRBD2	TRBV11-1	CASSLPQLATDTQYF	TGTGCCAGCAGCTTACCTCAACTAGCGACAGATACGCAGTATTTT
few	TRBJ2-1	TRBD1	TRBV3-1	CASSHVGTGDEQFF	TGTGCCAGCAGCCATGTTGGGACAGGGGATGAGCAGTTCTTC
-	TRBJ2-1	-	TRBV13	CASSRRRAAYNEQFF	TGTGCCAGCAGCCGCCGTCGAGCGGCCTACAATGAGCAGTTCTTC
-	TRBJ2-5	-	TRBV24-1	CATSDPVRETQYF	TGTGCCACCAGTGACCCCGTGAGAGAGACCCAGTACTTC
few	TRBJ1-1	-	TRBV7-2	CASSYEAGSTEAFF	TGTGCCAGCAGCTACGAGGCAGGGAGCACTGAAGCTTTCTTT
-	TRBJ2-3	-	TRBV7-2	CASSLGTAGTQYF	TGTGCCAGCAGCTTGGGGACTGCGGGTACGCAGTATTTT
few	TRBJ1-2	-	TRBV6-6	CASSSRPFTF	TGTGCCAGCAGCTCCCGTCCGTTCACCTTC
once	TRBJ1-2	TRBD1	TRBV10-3	CAISVLSDRALKGYTF	TGTGCCATCAGTGTACTCTCGGACAGGGCATTGAAAGGCTACACCTTC
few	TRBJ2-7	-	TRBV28	CASSPQSPYEQYF	TGTGCCAGCAGTCCCCAATCCCCCTACGAGCAGTACTTC